The next 21 T cell receptor beta chains were all read from a single sample in a study of shared clonotypes between healthy human individuals. Here immunoSEQ multiplex PCR was the method, and the copy in TCRdb shows in-frame clones only, minus some. This repertoire shows approximately 720,000 clones, around 90% found once; its top ten account for 24%. Only CD45RO-negative cells positively selected for CCR7 counted as naive CD8 cells, so terminally differentiated effector memory CD45RA+ cells were excluded. The specimen was naive CD8+ T cells sorted from blood. The origin of the receptors is a young man in good health.

V gene TRBV7-7 combines with J gene TRBJ2-2; unclear D gene. V lost 3 bases and J lost 6, with 8 bases in between. Germline values: CDR1 SSHAT, CDR2 FNYEAQ (reference sequence). This CDR3 contains 13 residues. CDR3 DNA: TGTGCCAGCAGCTTCTCCGTCGCCGGGGAGCTGTTTTTT. The encoded protein is CASSFSVAGELFF.

CDR3: CASRETSGKPYEQYF. For the CDR3, the DNA is TGTGCCAGCAGAGAGACTAGCGGTAAACCCTACGAGCAGTACTTC. The rearrangement uses TRBV6-4 and TRBJ2-7; 9 nucleotides match TRBD2. J lost 2 bases, V lost 6 bases, and 8 bases had no gene match. The CDR3 loop spans 15 amino acids. Germline lookup yields CDR1 MRHNA and CDR2 SNTAGT.

The count of this clone is one. Here the CDR3 reads CASSSGLAGITSTDTQYF. The CDR3 DNA follows: TGTGCCAGCAGCTCGGGACTAGCGGGCATAACTAGCACAGATACGCAGTATTTT. The V call is TRBV7-6, the J call TRBJ2-3, with 12 bases identical to TRBD2. The CDR3 has 18 amino acids. Germline CDR1 SGHVS, CDR2 FNYEAQ. V was pared by 4 bases and J by 0 bases, with 8 bases of the junction left unmatched.

V and J are TRBV14 and TRBJ1-2, with D possibly being TRBD1 (5 bases). The CDR3 length is 15 residues. Trimming pared 3 bases from V and 8 bases from J, leaving 19 bases between. The germline V gene has CDR1 SGHDN and CDR2 FVKESK. The CDR3 protein is CASSHSNRDPIGYTF. The CDR3 nucleotides are TGTGCCAGCAGCCATTCAAACCGGGACCCCATCGGCTACACCTTC.

This sequence joins TRBV28 and TRBJ2-1; D gene ambiguous. CDR3 length: 14 amino acids. V was shortened by 3 bases and J by 0 bases, with 6 bases between the two germline ends. The germline V gene has CDR1 MDHEN and CDR2 SYDVKM. The CDR3 nucleotides are TGTGCCAGCAGTTTCTGGGGCTCCTACAATGAGCAGTTCTTC. It encodes CASSFWGSYNEQFF. The entire variable domain, with the rest obtained from reference TRBV28 and TRBJ2-1, is as follows: DVKVTQSSRYLVKRTGEKVFLECVQDMDHENMFWYRQDPGLGLRLIYFSYDVKMKEKGDIPEGYSVSREKKERFSLILESASTNQTSMYLCASSFWGSYNEQFFGPGTRLTVL.

This chain connects TRBV6-1 to TRBJ2-7; 8 nucleotides match TRBD1. After removal of 4 bases from V and 6 bases from J, the junction contained 11 bases not matched to a gene. The CDR3 is 15 amino acids. From germline, CDR1 is MNHNS and CDR2 SASEGT. This CDR3 reads CASSATTGEFLEQYF. CDR3 DNA sequence: TGTGCCAGCAGTGCCACGACAGGGGAGTTCCTCGAGCAGTACTTC.

This clone is a singleton in its sample. J is TRBJ2-1 and V is TRBV7-9; 9 bases are shared with TRBD1. Germline CDR1 and CDR2: SEHNR and FQNEAQ (reference sequence). The junction had 13 bases not matched to a gene; V was cut back by 6 bases and J by 7 bases. CDR3 length equals 16 residues. In DNA, the CDR3 is TGTGCCAGCAGTAATAATATGGGACAGGGCCGAAATGAGCAGTTCTTC. Amino acids: CASSNNMGQGRNEQFF.

Only one count was recorded for this clone. The chain joins TRBV5-6 to TRBJ1-2, with no clear D. The length of the CDR3 is 15 residues. Deletions cut 6 bases from V and 0 bases from J, with 15 bases between. The germline V gene has CDR1 SGHDT and CDR2 YYEEEE. The DNA of the CDR3 is TGTGCCAGCACCCTCGCGCCAACAACTAACTATGGCTACACCTTC. Translation gives CASTLAPTTNYGYTF.

The J gene is TRBJ2-7, the V gene TRBV6-6, with a possible D match to TRBD1 (6 bases). Germline lookup yields CDR1 MNHNY and CDR2 SVGAGI (reference sequence). The CDR3 extends over 13 amino acids. Between the trimmed V and J ends, which lost 5 bases and 5 bases, there was a span of 13 bases. The CDR3 coding sequence is TGTGCCAGCAGTCCCACACCAGGGGACGAGCAGTACTTC. Its protein is CASSPTPGDEQYF.

Concerning this clone itself: This sample includes further DNA sequences coding for the same CDR3. The rearrangement joins TRBV9 to TRBJ2-3; 10 nucleotides line up with TRBD2. V gave up 3 bases and J gave up 1 base; unmatched junction bases: 2. The CDR3 consists of 15 residues. Germline V gene lookup returns CDR1 SGDLS and CDR2 YYNGEE. The CDR3 DNA is TGTGCCAGCAGCGGGGGGACTAGCGGCACAGATACGCAGTATTTT. Protein: CASSGGTSGTDTQYF.

A single count supports this clone. The V and J genes are TRBV2 and TRBJ2-2; D unresolved. V dropped 1 base and J dropped 5 bases, with 14 bases sitting between them. Germline V gene sequence: CDR1 SNHLY, CDR2 FYNNEI. This CDR3 contains 16 residues. The DNA of the CDR3 is TGTGCCAGCAGTGAAGTTCGGGTCTTCAATACCGGGGAGCTGTTTTTT. Translating it yields CASSEVRVFNTGELFF.

The V call is TRBV4-2, the J call TRBJ2-2; the match to TRBD1 covers 7 bases. V lost 0 bases to trimming and J lost 4 bases; unmatched junction nucleotides: 8. CDR1 is LGHNA and CDR2 is YNFKEQ in the germline V gene. This CDR3 comprises 17 residues. The CDR3 sequence is CASSQDWPRDSTGELFF. CDR3 nucleotides: TGTGCCAGCAGCCAAGATTGGCCCAGGGACAGCACCGGGGAGCTGTTTTTT.

J is TRBJ2-1 and V is TRBV7-2; D is undetermined. Germline V gene sequence: CDR1 SGHTA, CDR2 FQGNSA. V gave up 5 bases and J gave up 5 bases, with 19 bases separating them. This CDR3 has 16 amino acids. CDR3 residues: CASSPRVSRAHNEQFF. CDR3 coding DNA: TGTGCCAGCAGCCCGAGAGTTTCAAGGGCACACAATGAGCAGTTCTTC.

The rearrangement joins TRBV5-1 to TRBJ1-1; the match to TRBD1 covers 7 bases. With 5 bases clipped from V and 3 bases from J, the junction kept 7 bases outside the gene matches. Germline CDR1 is SGHRS and CDR2 is YFSETQ. This CDR3 is built from 14 residues. DNA of the CDR3: TGCGCCAGCAGTGTTGGACAGGTGGACACTGAAGCTTTCTTT. Translation gives CASSVGQVDTEAFF.

This clone was seen more than once but under ten times. The chain uses TRBV4-1 and TRBJ1-3; TRBD1 is a possible D gene (6 bases). V was trimmed by 5 bases and J by 2 bases, leaving 10 bases between them. From germline, CDR1 is MGHRA and CDR2 YSYEKL. This CDR3 has 14 residues. CDR3 bases: TGCGCCAGCAGCGACTCAGGGGCTGGAAACACCATATATTTT. Residues: CASSDSGAGNTIYF.

The chain joins TRBV19 to TRBJ2-2; weak D call: TRBD1 (5 bases). The CDR3 has 16 residues. Between the trimmed V and J ends, which lost 4 bases and 3 bases, there was a span of 15 bases. Germline assignment: CDR1 LNHDA and CDR2 SQIVND (reference sequence). The CDR3 nucleotides are TGTGCCAGTAGTACAAGGACACTACTTGACACCGGGGAGCTGTTTTTT. This gives the protein CASSTRTLLDTGELFF.

The chain links TRBV7-8 to TRBJ1-1; D is uncertain. This CDR3 contains 14 residues. Trimming left V 2 bases short and J 8 bases short, with 15 bases between. Germline values: CDR1 SGHVS, CDR2 FQNEAQ. The CDR3 nucleotides are TGTGCCAGCAGCTTACTTAGGACGGGTGTCGAAGCTTTCTTT. This gives the protein CASSLLRTGVEAFF.

This chain connects TRBV9 to TRBJ2-1, with 7 bases identical to TRBD2. Germline loops: CDR1 SGDLS, CDR2 YYNGEE. CDR3 length: 15 amino acids. With V trimmed by 3 bases and J by 1 base, 4 bases remained unmatched. This chain's CDR3 is CASSGAGFSYNEQFF. The CDR3, as DNA: TGTGCCAGCAGCGGAGCGGGATTTTCCTACAATGAGCAGTTCTTC. Full variable domain (remainder filled in from reference TRBV9 and TRBJ2-1): DSGVTQTPKHLITATGQRVTLRCSPRSGDLSVYWYQQSLDQGLQFLIQYYNGEERAKGNILERFSAQQFPDLHSELNLSSLELGDSALYFCASSGAGFSYNEQFFGPGTRLTVL.

This clone appeared once. V and J are TRBV5-1 and TRBJ1-1, with D perhaps TRBD1 (6 bases). Trimming pared 2 bases from V and 2 bases from J, leaving 16 bases between. The CDR3 covers 16 residues. Germline V gene lookup returns CDR1 SGHRS and CDR2 YFSETQ. CDR3 protein: CASSLGGPGTNTEAFF. The CDR3 DNA follows: TGCGCCAGCAGCTTAGGGGGGCCGGGAACAAACACTGAAGCTTTCTTT.

V usage is TRBV30 and J usage is TRBJ2-7, with 9 nucleotides matching TRBD1. This CDR3 is 14 amino acids long. Per germline, CDR1 GTSNPN and CDR2 SVGIG (reference sequence). V lost 1 base to trimming and J lost 2 bases; unmatched junction nucleotides: 3. The CDR3 nucleotides read TGTGCCTGGAGTGAGGGGACAGGGCCCTACGAGCAGTACTTC. Translating gives CAWSEGTGPYEQYF. Filled out from reference TRBV30 and TRBJ2-7, the complete variable domain reads SQTIHQWPATLVQPVGSPLSLECTVEGTSNPNLYWYRQAAGRGLQLLFYSVGIGQISSEVPQNLSASRPQDRQFILSSKKLLLSDSGFYLCAWSEGTGPYEQYFGPGTRLTVT.

The chain links TRBV19 to TRBJ2-3, with D perhaps assigned TRBD1 or TRBD2 (5 bases each). The CDR3 is 13 amino acids. Trimming cost V 3 bases and J 5 bases, with 9 bases left between them. Germline values: CDR1 LNHDA, CDR2 SQIVND (reference sequence). The CDR3 is CASSIGAGDTQYF. CDR3 nucleotide sequence: TGTGCCAGTAGTATCGGGGCAGGAGATACGCAGTATTTT.